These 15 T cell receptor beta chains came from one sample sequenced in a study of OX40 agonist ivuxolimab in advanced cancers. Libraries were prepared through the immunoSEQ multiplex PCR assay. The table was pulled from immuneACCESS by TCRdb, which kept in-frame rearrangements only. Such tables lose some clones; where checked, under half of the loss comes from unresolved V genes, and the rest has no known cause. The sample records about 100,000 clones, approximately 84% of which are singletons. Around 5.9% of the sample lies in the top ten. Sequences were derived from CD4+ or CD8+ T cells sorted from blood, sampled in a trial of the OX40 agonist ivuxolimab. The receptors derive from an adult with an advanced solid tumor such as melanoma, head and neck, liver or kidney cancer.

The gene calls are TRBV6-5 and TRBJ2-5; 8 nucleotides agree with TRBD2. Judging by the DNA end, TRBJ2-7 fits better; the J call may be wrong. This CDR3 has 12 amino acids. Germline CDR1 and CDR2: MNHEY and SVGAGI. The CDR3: CASGTRDDEQYF. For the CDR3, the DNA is TGTGCCAGCGGGACTAGAGACGACGAGCAGTACTTC.

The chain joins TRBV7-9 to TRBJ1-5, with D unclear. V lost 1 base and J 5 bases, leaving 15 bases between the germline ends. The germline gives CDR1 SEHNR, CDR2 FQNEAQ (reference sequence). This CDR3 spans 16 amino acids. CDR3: CASSLGTGRVDQPQHF. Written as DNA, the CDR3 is TGTGCCAGCAGCTTAGGGACTGGTCGTGTGGATCAGCCCCAGCATTTT.

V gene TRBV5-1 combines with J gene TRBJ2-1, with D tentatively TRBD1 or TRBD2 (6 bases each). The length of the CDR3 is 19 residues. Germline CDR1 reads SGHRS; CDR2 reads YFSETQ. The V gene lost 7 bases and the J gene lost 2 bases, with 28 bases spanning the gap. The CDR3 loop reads CASRRGIRRSEGPYNEQFF. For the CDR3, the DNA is TGCGCCAGCCGGAGGGGGATTAGGAGGAGCGAAGGCCCCTACAATGAGCAGTTCTTC.

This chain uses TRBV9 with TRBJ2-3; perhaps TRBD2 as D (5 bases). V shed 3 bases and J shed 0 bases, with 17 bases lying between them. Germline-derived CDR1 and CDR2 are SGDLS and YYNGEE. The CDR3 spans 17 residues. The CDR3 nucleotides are TGTGCCAGCAGCGACCCCTTAGGAGCGGCTAGCACAGATACGCAGTATTTT. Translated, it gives CASSDPLGAASTDTQYF. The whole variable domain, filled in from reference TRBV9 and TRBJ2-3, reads DSGVTQTPKHLITATGQRVTLRCSPRSGDLSVYWYQQSLDQGLQFLIQYYNGEERAKGNILERFSAQQFPDLHSELNLSSLELGDSALYFCASSDPLGAASTDTQYFGPGTRLTVL.

CDR3 region: CASSLFREGKTGELFF. For the CDR3, the DNA is TGCGCCAGCAGCTTATTCCGGGAGGGCAAAACCGGGGAGCTGTTTTTT. V is TRBV5-1 and J is TRBJ2-2; 8 bases align to TRBD2. Germline V gene sequence: CDR1 SGHRS, CDR2 YFSETQ. V gave up 2 bases and J gave up 5 bases; unmatched junction bases: 8. CDR3 length: 16 amino acids.

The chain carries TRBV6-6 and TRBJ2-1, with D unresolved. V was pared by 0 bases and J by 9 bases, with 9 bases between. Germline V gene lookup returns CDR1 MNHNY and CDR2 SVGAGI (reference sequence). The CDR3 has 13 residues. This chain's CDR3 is CASSYSSLGEQFF. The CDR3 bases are TGTGCCAGCAGTTACTCTTCTCTTGGTGAGCAGTTCTTC.

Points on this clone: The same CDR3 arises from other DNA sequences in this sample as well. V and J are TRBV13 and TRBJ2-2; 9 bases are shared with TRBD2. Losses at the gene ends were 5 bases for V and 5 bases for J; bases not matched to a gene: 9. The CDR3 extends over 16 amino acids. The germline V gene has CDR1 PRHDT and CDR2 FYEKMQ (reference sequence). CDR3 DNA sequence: TGTGCCAGCAGCGTTGCGGGGGGGCCGGGGACCGGGGAGCTGTTTTTT. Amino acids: CASSVAGGPGTGELFF.

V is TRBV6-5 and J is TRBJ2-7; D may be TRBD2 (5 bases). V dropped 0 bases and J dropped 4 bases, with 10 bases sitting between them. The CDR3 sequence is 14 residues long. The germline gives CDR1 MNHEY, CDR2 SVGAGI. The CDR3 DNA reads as TGTGCCAGCAGTTACTCGAGGCTAGCATACGAGCAGTACTTC. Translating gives CASSYSRLAYEQYF.

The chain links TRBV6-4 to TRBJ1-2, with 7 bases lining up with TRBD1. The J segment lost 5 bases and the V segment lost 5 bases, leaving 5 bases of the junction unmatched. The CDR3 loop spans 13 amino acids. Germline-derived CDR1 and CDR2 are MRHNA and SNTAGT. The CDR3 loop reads CASSQEGAYGYTF. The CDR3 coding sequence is TGTGCCAGCAGTCAGGAGGGGGCTTATGGCTACACCTTC.

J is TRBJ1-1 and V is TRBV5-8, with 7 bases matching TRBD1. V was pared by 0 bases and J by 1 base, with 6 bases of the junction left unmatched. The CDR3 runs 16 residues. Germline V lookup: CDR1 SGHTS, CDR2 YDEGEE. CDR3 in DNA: TGTGCCAGCAGCTTGGGGAAGGGACAGACGAACACTGAAGCTTTCTTT. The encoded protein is CASSLGKGQTNTEAFF.

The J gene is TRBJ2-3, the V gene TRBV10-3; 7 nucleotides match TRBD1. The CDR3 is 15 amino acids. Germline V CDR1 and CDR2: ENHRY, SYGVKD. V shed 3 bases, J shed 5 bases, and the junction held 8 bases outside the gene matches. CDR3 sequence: CAISDPRTGRDTQYF. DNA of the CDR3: TGTGCCATCAGTGACCCTCGGACAGGCAGAGATACGCAGTATTTT.

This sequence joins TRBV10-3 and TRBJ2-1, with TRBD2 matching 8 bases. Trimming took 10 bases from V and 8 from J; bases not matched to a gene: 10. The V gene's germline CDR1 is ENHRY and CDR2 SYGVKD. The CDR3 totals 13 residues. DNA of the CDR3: TGTGCCACCAGCCCCGGGACTAGTGATGAGCAGTTCTTC. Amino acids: CATSPGTSDEQFF.

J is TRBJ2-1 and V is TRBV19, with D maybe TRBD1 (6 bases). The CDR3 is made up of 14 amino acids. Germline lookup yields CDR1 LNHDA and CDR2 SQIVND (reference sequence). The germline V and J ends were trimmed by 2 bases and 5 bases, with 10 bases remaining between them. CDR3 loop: CASSILGQHNEQFF. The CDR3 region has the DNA TGTGCCAGTAGTATACTCGGACAGCACAATGAGCAGTTCTTC.

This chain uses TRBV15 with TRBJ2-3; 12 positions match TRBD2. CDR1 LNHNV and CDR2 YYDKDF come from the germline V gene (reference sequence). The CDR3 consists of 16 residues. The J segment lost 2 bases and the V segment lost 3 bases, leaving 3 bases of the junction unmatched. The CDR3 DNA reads TGTGCCACCAGCAGCGGACTAGCGGGGACCACAGATACGCAGTATTTT. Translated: CATSSGLAGTTDTQYF.

The CDR3 DNA reads TGTGCCAGCAGTTTATTAAATGAGCAGTTCTTC. Translation gives CASSLLNEQFF. This chain joins TRBV28 and TRBJ2-1; no firm D call. Looked up from germline, CDR1 is MDHEN and CDR2 is SYDVKM. V lost 1 base and J lost 7, with 2 bases in between. The CDR3 has 11 amino acids.